Each of the 19 T cell receptor beta chains below was sequenced from the same sample in a study of blood T cell repertoires in COVID-19. Measured with immunoSEQ multiplex PCR; TCRdb has only the in-frame clones, and not every one. The sample consists of under 250,000 clones, roughly 89% of them appearing once. Source material: PBMCs or T cells enriched from blood (not recorded which). All receptors come from a woman aged 25 to 45 with acute COVID-19.

This sequence joins TRBV19 and TRBJ1-5, with TRBD1 matching over 9 bases. Germline values: CDR1 LNHDA, CDR2 SQIVND (reference sequence). V lost 4 bases to trimming and J lost 4 bases; unmatched junction nucleotides: 8. The CDR3 runs 16 residues. The CDR3 bases are TGTGCCAGTAGTACGTACGAGGACAGGGGTAATCAGCCCCAGCATTTT. Protein: CASSTYEDRGNQPQHF.

The chain employs TRBV2 and TRBJ1-6; a possible D gene is TRBD1 (5 bases). This CDR3 spans 15 amino acids. From germline, CDR1 is SNHLY and CDR2 FYNNEI. V gave up 4 bases and J gave up 5 bases, with 12 bases separating them. CDR3 sequence: CASSGDRPDNSPLHF. As DNA, the CDR3 is TGTGCCAGCAGTGGAGACAGACCAGATAATTCACCCCTCCACTTT.

The CDR3 loop is CASSRGSRADTQYF. The CDR3 nucleotides are TGTGCCAGTAGCCGGGGGTCAAGGGCAGATACGCAGTATTTT. The chain uses TRBV19 and TRBJ2-3; a possible D gene is TRBD2 (6 bases). V shed 6 bases and J shed 4 bases, with 14 bases lying between them. The germline V gene has CDR1 LNHDA and CDR2 SQIVND (reference sequence). The CDR3 sequence is 14 residues long.

This sequence joins TRBV5-1 and TRBJ2-1; 9 bases align to TRBD2. V shed 0 bases, J shed 0 bases, and the junction held 7 bases outside the gene matches. Germline-derived CDR1 and CDR2 are SGHRS and YFSETQ. The CDR3 is made up of 18 amino acids. The CDR3 DNA reads TGCGCCAGCAGCTTGGAGTTCGGTAGCGGGGGCTCCTACAATGAGCAGTTCTTC. Its protein is CASSLEFGSGGSYNEQFF.

The V gene is TRBV20-1, the J gene TRBJ2-4, with D tentatively TRBD2 (6 bases). V lost 3 bases to trimming and J lost 9 bases, with 15 bases between them. Germline V CDR1 and CDR2: DFQATT, SNEGSKA (reference sequence). There are 13 residues in the CDR3. The CDR3 DNA sequence: TGCAGTGCTAGTCGAGATAGCGGTCTCATTCAGTACTTC. As protein: CSASRDSGLIQYF.

The sample holds one count of this clone. CDR3 in amino acids: CASNWASGGKSDGYTF. The CDR3 region has the DNA TGCGCCAGCAACTGGGCTTCAGGGGGAAAGTCTGATGGCTACACCTTC. The rearrangement links TRBV4-1 to TRBJ1-2; 7 nucleotides match TRBD1. Germline assignment: CDR1 MGHRA and CDR2 YSYEKL. CDR3 length: 16 amino acids. With V trimmed by 7 bases and J by 6 bases, 17 bases remained unmatched.

V is TRBV5-1 and J is TRBJ1-1; 8 positions agree with TRBD1. V was clipped by 0 bases and J by 3 bases; unmatched bases: 4. Germline-derived CDR1 and CDR2 are SGHRS and YFSETQ. This CDR3 has 15 amino acids. CDR3 DNA: TGCGCCAGCAGCTTGGTTTCAGGGGGCGACACTGAAGCTTTCTTT. Its protein product is CASSLVSGGDTEAFF.

The rearrangement joins TRBV5-4 to TRBJ2-5; 9 positions agree with TRBD2. V lost 3 bases and J lost 5; bases outside the gene matches: 5. This CDR3 contains 14 residues. Germline values: CDR1 SGHNT, CDR2 YYREEE (reference sequence). CDR3 DNA: TGTGCCAGCAGCTCGGGACTAGCAATGGAGACCCAGTACTTC. Residues: CASSSGLAMETQYF. The variable domain in full, completed from reference TRBV5-4 and TRBJ2-5, reads ETGVTQSPTHLIKTRGQQVTLRCSSQSGHNTVSWYQQALGQGPQFIFQYYREEENGRGNFPPRFSGLQFPNYSSELNVNALELDDSALYLCASSSGLAMETQYFGPGTRLLVL.

The count of this clone is one. The chain carries TRBV18 and TRBJ2-1; TRBD1 is a possible D gene (5 bases). Germline loops: CDR1 KGHSH, CDR2 LQKENI. This CDR3 is built from 16 residues. Trimming pared 3 bases from V and 8 bases from J, leaving 20 bases between. CDR3 sequence (DNA): TGTGCCAGCTCACCTGGCCAAGGGCAGGGTTTGGATGAGCAGTTCTTC. Translation: CASSPGQGQGLDEQFF.

The chain couples TRBV30 to TRBJ2-7; 8 bases agree with TRBD1. The CDR3 totals 19 residues. The ends lost 2 bases at V and 2 bases at J; junction bases unmatched: 20. Germline assignment: CDR1 GTSNPN and CDR2 SVGIG (reference sequence). The CDR3 coding sequence is TGTGCCTGGAGTCGCGGACAGGGCTTTGTGAGTGGTACCCCCTACGAGCAGTACTTC. This encodes CAWSRGQGFVSGTPYEQYF.

The chain has TRBV19 and TRBJ1-3; 9 bases match TRBD1. Germline V gene lookup returns CDR1 LNHDA and CDR2 SQIVND (reference sequence). The CDR3 runs 16 residues. With 5 bases clipped from V and 4 bases from J, the junction kept 9 bases outside the gene matches. The CDR3 sequence: CASSRGTGFGGNTIYF. CDR3 coding DNA: TGTGCCAGTAGTCGGGGGACAGGGTTCGGAGGAAACACCATATATTTT.

The rearrangement joins TRBV19 to TRBJ2-7; tentatively, D is TRBD1 (5 bases). Germline V lookup: CDR1 LNHDA, CDR2 SQIVND (reference sequence). The V end was cut by 10 bases, the J end by 0 bases, with 7 bases between. There are 11 residues in the CDR3. The DNA for the CDR3 is TGTGCCACACAGGACTCCTACGAGCAGTACTTC. This translates into CATQDSYEQYF.

The chain recombines TRBV10-3 with TRBJ2-7, with 9 bases fitting TRBD1. The V and J ends lost 0 bases and 3 bases, in that order; junction bases with no gene match: 0. The germline gives CDR1 ENHRY, CDR2 SYGVKD. The CDR3 loop spans 14 amino acids. The CDR3 spells CAISESTGGYEQYF. DNA for the CDR3: TGTGCCATCAGTGAGTCGACAGGGGGCTACGAGCAGTACTTC.

The chain couples TRBV27 to TRBJ2-7, with 8 bases identical to TRBD2. This CDR3 region has 13 residues. Trimming cost V 4 bases and J 12 bases; bases outside gene matches: 11. Germline CDR1 reads MNHEY; CDR2 reads SMNVEV (reference sequence). The CDR3 reads CASSSRNGLASYF. CDR3 DNA sequence: TGTGCCAGCAGTTCCCGGAACGGACTAGCCTCGTACTTC.

The chain has TRBV19 and TRBJ1-2; D unresolved. Germline CDR1 and CDR2: LNHDA and SQIVND (reference sequence). V was cut by 9 bases and J by 3 bases, with 8 bases left in between. CDR3 length equals 11 residues. The CDR3 loop is CASAHDYGYTF. The CDR3 DNA reads as TGTGCCAGCGCACACGACTATGGCTACACCTTC.

This clone was detected once. The chain couples TRBV9 to TRBJ2-1; no clear D gene. Between the trimmed V and J ends, which lost 1 base and 5 bases, there was a span of 28 bases. The CDR3 consists of 20 residues. Germline V gives CDR1 SGDLS, CDR2 YYNGEE. The CDR3: CASSVRREQGQTQINNEQFF. The CDR3 DNA follows: TGTGCCAGCAGCGTACGCCGTGAGCAAGGCCAAACACAGATCAACAATGAGCAGTTCTTC.

The chain is built from TRBV19 and TRBJ1-3; D call uncertain. The V gene lost 7 bases and the J gene lost 1 base, with 8 bases spanning the gap. CDR3 length equals 13 residues. Germline V gene lookup returns CDR1 LNHDA and CDR2 SQIVND (reference sequence). CDR3 sequence reads: CASMVRSGNTIYF. CDR3 nucleotides: TGTGCCAGTATGGTGCGGTCTGGAAACACCATATATTTT.

This clone was recorded only once. The chain carries TRBV27 and TRBJ1-1; a weak D match, TRBD1 (5 bases). This CDR3 contains 13 residues. CDR1 MNHEY and CDR2 SMNVEV come from the germline V gene (reference sequence). Trimming removed 4 bases at V and 9 bases at J, with 15 bases between. CDR3 DNA: TGTGCCAGCAGTTCCGCAGGGACTCGGAAAGCTTTCTTT. This sequence encodes CASSSAGTRKAFF.

The chain uses TRBV4-3 and TRBJ2-3; D may be TRBD2 (6 bases). Trimming stripped 0 bases from V and 2 bases from J, with 15 bases between. The CDR3 extends over 17 amino acids. Germline V gives CDR1 LGHNA, CDR2 YSLEER. CDR3 sequence reads: CASSQDNSAGITDTQYF. DNA of the CDR3: TGCGCCAGCAGCCAAGATAATAGTGCGGGAATCACAGATACGCAGTATTTT.